This record concerns one TCR beta chain sequence. Its antigen has not been determined. No base-level quality is on record; no much larger clone is a single base apart. This sample stems from a study of blood T cell repertoires in COVID-19 (TCRdb year 2020). Study-wide context: The collaborator samples originated in the United States, Italy and Spain and spanned the acute and convalescent phases of COVID-19. The material from the prospective study consisted of cDNA or gDNA derived from T cells, B-cell-depleted T cells, or PBMCs. The dataset comprised deeply sampled blood TCRbeta repertoires from subjects exposed to, actively infected with, or recovered from COVID-19. A freely available public database, intended as a resource for researchers studying the immune response to SARS-CoV-2, is where the repertoires were released. The samples were drawn from two sources: the first 160 participants of the ongoing ImmuneRACE study, and 1,000 to 1,500 subjects contributed by 6 global collaborators. Sample metadata almost always included a de-identified subject ID, COVID-19 status, age in years and sex. HLA class I and class II types, where available, came from metadata supplied by the sample provider rather than from assay-based typing.

Participants in the prospective study were enrolled through a virtual design, were aged about 18 to 100 years, and lived in approximately 25 United States geographic areas. Cohort assignment in the prospective study relied on participant-reported clinical history from a screening survey and a study questionnaire. Mobile phlebotomists in the prospective study collected whole blood, serum and a nasopharyngeal or oropharyngeal swab from every participant. Prospective study participants could optionally give additional blood draws and questionnaires over an approximately two-month period. Before DNA extraction, blood samples from the prospective study were shipped at room temperature or frozen. General conclusions and limits of the study: The amount of clinical and demographic metadata varied by source and participant and was provided uncurated.

The immunoSEQ Assay, a bias-controlled multiplex PCR, was used to amplify TCRbeta CDR3 regions from genomic DNA. In the authors' own workflow: The number of nucleated cells in each sample was estimated by amplification of reference gene primers within the assay. To quantify the absolute abundance of each unique TCRbeta CDR3 rearrangement, sequence reads were collapsed and filtered. For each sample, productive Simpson clonality was calculated as the square root of Simpson's diversity index across productive rearrangements. Here the immuneACCESS table is served through TCRdb, limited to in-frame sequences with V and J called. Missing clones are a known gap in these copies; in checked studies unresolved V genes cover under half, and the rest lacks a known reason. That table supplies the V and J calls and clone size; D and trimming were determined from the DNA. This sample has 150,000 to 200,000 clones in its table, and roughly 77% of those were observed once. About a sixth of the sample goes to the ten largest clones.

Sequencing was carried out using PBMCs or T cells enriched from blood (not recorded which). The source is a woman between 50 and 59 years old with acute COVID-19.

The encoded CDR3 is CASSSPWGGYGYTF. The nucleotide sequence is TGTGCCAGCAGTTCCCCTTGGGGGGGGTATGGCTACACCTTC. The sequence links TRBV6-5 to TRBJ1-2; the best D guess is TRBD1, with 5 bases matching. V gives up 4 bases and J gives up 5 bases, and the segment between their germline ends measures 14 bases. Measured from the cysteine to the phenylalanine, the CDR3 is 14 residues long. Only the CDR3 DNA is retained, 42 bases long and in frame from the first base. As encoded in the germline V gene, CDR1 is MNHEY while CDR2 is SVGAGI.